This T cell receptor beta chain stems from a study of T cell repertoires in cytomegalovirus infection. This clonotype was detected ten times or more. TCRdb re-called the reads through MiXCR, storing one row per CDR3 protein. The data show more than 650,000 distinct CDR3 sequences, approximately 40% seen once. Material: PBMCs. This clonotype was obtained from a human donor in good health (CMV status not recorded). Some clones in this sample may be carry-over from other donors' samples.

Written as DNA, the CDR3 is TGTGCCAGCAGCCCCGGGACAGGGGACACTGAAGCTTTCTTT. Protein sequence: CASSPGTGDTEAFF. The chain employs TRBV11-3 and TRBJ1-1; 10 bases align to TRBD1. The CDR3 covers 14 residues. CDR1 SGHNT and CDR2 YENEEA come from the germline V gene. Unmatched junction bases numbered 3, after V lost 5 bases and J lost 3 bases.